This entry lists 27 T cell receptor beta chains sequenced from one sample in a study of T cells in Graves' hyperthyroidism and ophthalmopathy. The source material, RNA transcripts, was used to amplify TCR beta CDR3 regions. HTBI primers were used for first-round RT-PCR of the TCR CDR3. One entry per CDR3 protein results from TCRdb running MiXCR on the multiplex PCR reads. The sample gives approximately 720,000 distinct CDR3 sequences, around a sixth of which show up once; 16% is in the top ten. The sequenced material came from blood. These TCRs come from a woman between 45 and 65 years old with Graves' hyperthyroidism that later progressed to Graves' ophthalmopathy.

This chain joins TRBV5-1 and TRBJ1-6; a weak D match, TRBD1 (5 bases). The CDR3 is made up of 16 amino acids. V was trimmed by 1 base and J by 7 bases, leaving 15 bases between them. CDR1 and CDR2 (germline): SGHRS, YFSETQ. CDR3 in amino acids: CASSLKTELYNSPLHF. Here the CDR3 DNA reads TGCGCCAGCAGCTTGAAGACAGAGCTCTACAATTCACCCCTCCACTTT.

This clonotype came up many times. V is TRBV13 and J is TRBJ1-1; D might be TRBD1 (5 bases). The V and J ends lost 5 bases and 3 bases respectively, with 16 bases between them. CDR3 size: 15 residues. Germline values: CDR1 PRHDT, CDR2 FYEKMQ (reference sequence). Written as DNA, the CDR3 is TGTGCCAGCAGCCCCCCCCCCCGAGGGGACACTGAAGCTTTCTTT. Translating it yields CASSPPPRGDTEAFF.

The rearrangement joins TRBV3-1 to TRBJ2-5; no clear D. The V gene lost 4 bases and the J gene lost 0 bases, with 6 bases spanning the gap. This CDR3 is built from 13 residues. Germline CDR1 LGHDT, CDR2 YNNKEL (reference sequence). The CDR3 DNA sequence: TGTGCCAGCAGCCCGAAGTACCAAGAGACCCAGTACTTC. It translates to CASSPKYQETQYF.

This clonotype was counted many times. The chain is built from TRBV13 and TRBJ2-3, with 8 bases matching TRBD2. The CDR3 is 17 amino acids. Trimming took 0 bases from V and 7 from J; bases not matched to a gene: 12. The germline V gene encodes CDR1 PRHDT and CDR2 FYEKMQ (reference sequence). The CDR3 protein is CASSLGPTGGPKYTQYF. Here the CDR3 DNA reads TGTGCCAGCAGCTTAGGCCCAACGGGGGGGCCGAAATATACGCAGTATTTT.

This clonotype was counted only a few times. The chain recombines TRBV4-1 with TRBJ1-2; a possible D gene is TRBD1 (6 bases). With 0 bases removed from V and 4 bases from J, the gap between germline ends came to 12 bases. Germline CDR1 reads MGHRA; CDR2 reads YSYEKL. This CDR3 has 15 residues. The CDR3 DNA sequence: TGCGCCAGCAGCCAAGACGTCACAGGGACCTATGGCTACACCTTC. The encoded protein is CASSQDVTGTYGYTF.

This clonotype was recorded at least ten times. The chain is built from TRBV6-1 and TRBJ2-1; 9 bases line up with TRBD1. The CDR3 runs to 13 residues. CDR1 is MNHNS and CDR2 is SASEGT in the germline V gene. Trimming cost V 5 bases and J 10 bases; bases outside gene matches: 6. The CDR3 sequence is CASSHTGGGEQFF. The CDR3 DNA reads as TGTGCCAGCAGTCACACAGGGGGCGGCGAGCAGTTCTTC.

The chain uses TRBV20-1 and TRBJ2-5; TRBD1 is a possible D gene (7 bases). This CDR3 region has 17 residues. Deletions cut 0 bases from V and 5 bases from J, with 22 bases between. The V gene's germline CDR1 is DFQATT and CDR2 SNEGSKA (reference sequence). CDR3 residues: CSARDWRGRVRAETQYF. The CDR3 DNA sequence: TGCAGTGCTAGAGATTGGAGGGGGCGCGTAAGAGCGGAGACCCAGTACTTC.

At least ten counts were recorded for this clonotype. The rearrangement uses TRBV5-1 and TRBJ2-5; TRBD2 agrees at 12 bases. CDR3 size: 15 residues. Trimming at V came to 4 bases and at J to 4 bases, leaving 5 bases not matched to a gene. CDR1 SGHRS and CDR2 YFSETQ come from the germline V gene. CDR3 loop: CASSTTSGGPETQYF. The CDR3 region has the DNA TGCGCCAGCAGCACGACTAGCGGGGGACCAGAGACCCAGTACTTC.

The chain joins TRBV10-3 to TRBJ2-3, with TRBD1 as a possible D gene (6 bases). This CDR3 is 14 amino acids long. The germline V gene encodes CDR1 ENHRY and CDR2 SYGVKD. The V gene lost 10 bases and the J gene lost 2 bases, with 16 bases spanning the gap. The CDR3 protein is CATHVQGTTDTQYF. The CDR3 nucleotides are TGTGCCACCCATGTCCAGGGGACCACAGATACGCAGTATTTT.

V is TRBV12-3 or TRBV12-4 and J is TRBJ2-1; D is perhaps TRBD1 (6 bases). The length of the CDR3 is 16 residues. V was clipped by 5 bases and J by 5 bases, with 19 bases between them. CDR3 loop: CASSPPSQGNDNEQFF. CDR3 in DNA: TGTGCCAGCAGTCCCCCCTCCCAGGGGAACGACAATGAGCAGTTCTTC.

This clonotype was observed a handful of times. The chain couples TRBV7-9 to TRBJ1-1, with no clear D. The V and J ends lost 4 bases and 3 bases respectively, with 9 bases between them. Germline V gives CDR1 SEHNR, CDR2 FQNEAQ (reference sequence). CDR3 length equals 13 residues. The CDR3 is CASSSSRDTEAFF. The CDR3 coding sequence is TGTGCCAGCAGCTCGAGTAGGGACACTGAAGCTTTCTTT.

The J gene is TRBJ1-6, the V gene TRBV30, with a tentative D call TRBD1 (5 bases). V lost 1 base, J lost 7 bases, and 11 bases lay in between. This CDR3 spans 14 amino acids. Per the germline V gene, CDR1 is GTSNPN and CDR2 is SVGIG (reference sequence). The CDR3 region is CAWSEQVKNSPLHF. The CDR3 DNA follows: TGTGCCTGGAGTGAACAGGTTAAAAATTCACCCCTCCACTTT.

This clonotype was found many times. The chain carries TRBV7-2 and TRBJ1-1, with TRBD1 as a possible D gene (5 bases). The V gene's germline CDR1 is SGHTA and CDR2 FQGNSA. Trimming stripped 1 base from V and 12 bases from J, with 15 bases between. This CDR3 has 13 amino acids. The CDR3 DNA reads TGTGCCAGCAGCTTAGGCACAGGAGGAGTAACTTTCTTT. Translation: CASSLGTGGVTFF.

This chain uses TRBV6-1 with TRBJ2-2; TRBD2 aligns across 8 bases. Germline-derived CDR1 and CDR2 are MNHNS and SASEGT. This CDR3 region has 15 residues. With V trimmed by 5 bases and J by 7 bases, 9 bases remained unmatched. DNA of the CDR3: TGTGCCAGCAGTTTCGGGACTAGTGTCCTCGGGGAGCTGTTTTTT. Residues: CASSFGTSVLGELFF.

Only a few counts were recorded for this clonotype. CDR3 protein: CASSLDSPIQETQYF. Written as DNA, the CDR3 is TGTGCCAGCAGCTTAGATTCCCCAATCCAAGAGACCCAGTACTTC. The chain carries TRBV7-9 and TRBJ2-5; D gene unclear. From germline, CDR1 is SEHNR and CDR2 FQNEAQ (reference sequence). The germline V and J ends were trimmed by 1 base and 1 base, with 10 bases remaining between them. The CDR3 has 15 amino acids.

In this sample, this clonotype turned up many times. V and J are TRBV3-1 and TRBJ2-7, with D maybe TRBD2 (7 bases). V was shortened by 1 base and J by 4 bases, with 20 bases between the two germline ends. CDR3 length: 17 residues. Germline loops: CDR1 LGHDT, CDR2 YNNKEL (reference sequence). The CDR3 sequence: CASSQAPAGRGMYEQYF. For the CDR3, the DNA is TGTGCCAGCAGCCAAGCCCCAGCGGGGAGGGGGATGTACGAGCAGTACTTC.

The sample holds a few counts of this clonotype. The chain recombines TRBV4-1 with TRBJ2-2; D tentatively reads TRBD1 or TRBD2 (7 bases each). The CDR3 is 15 amino acids. V was trimmed by 0 bases and J by 6 bases, leaving 11 bases between them. The germline V gene has CDR1 MGHRA and CDR2 YSYEKL. The CDR3 is CASSQDSGGAGELFF. The DNA of the CDR3 is TGCGCCAGCAGCCAAGATTCAGGGGGGGCCGGGGAGCTGTTTTTT.

This clonotype turned up a few times. V gene TRBV19 combines with J gene TRBJ2-1; no firm D call. Germline V lookup: CDR1 LNHDA, CDR2 SQIVND (reference sequence). The CDR3 loop spans 15 amino acids. The V end lost 3 bases, the J end lost 0 bases, and 9 bases lay between the germline ends. CDR3 residues: CASSMYMSSYNEQFF. The CDR3 coding sequence is TGTGCCAGTAGTATGTACATGAGCTCCTACAATGAGCAGTTCTTC.

This clonotype has just a few counts. V is TRBV29-1 and J is TRBJ2-4; 9 bases align to TRBD2. Germline V gene lookup returns CDR1 SQVTM and CDR2 ANQGSEA. This CDR3 region has 14 residues. V dropped 4 bases and J dropped 7; count of bases not matched to a gene: 8. This CDR3 reads CSVVRLAGTNIQYF. CDR3 in DNA: TGCAGCGTTGTCCGGCTAGCGGGGACGAACATTCAGTACTTC.

CDR3 DNA: TGCAGTGCAGTTAAGGGACTAGCGGGGGGGCATTTCACAGATACGCAGTATTTT. It encodes CSAVKGLAGGHFTDTQYF. The chain combines TRBV20-1 with TRBJ2-3; 16 bases line up with TRBD2. The V and J ends lost 6 bases and 2 bases, in that order; junction bases with no gene match: 11. This CDR3 region has 18 residues. Germline values: CDR1 DFQATT, CDR2 SNEGSKA (reference sequence).

The J gene is TRBJ1-1, the V gene TRBV29-1; tentatively, D is TRBD1 (6 bases). Looked up from germline, CDR1 is SQVTM and CDR2 is ANQGSEA. This CDR3 is 11 amino acids long. V was clipped by 4 bases and J by 6 bases, with 9 bases between them. As DNA, the CDR3 is TGCAGCGTTGGCCGGACAGCTGAAGCTTTCTTT. This gives the protein CSVGRTAEAFF. The full variable domain, in which reference TRBV29-1 and TRBJ1-1 provide the parts outside the CDR3, is SAVISQKPSRDICQRGTSLTIQCQVDSQVTMMFWYRQQPGQSLTLIATANQGSEATYESGFVIDKFPISRPNLTFSTLTVSNMSPEDSSIYLCSVGRTAEAFFGQGTRLTVV.

This clonotype was counted between two and nine times. The chain recombines TRBV5-6 with TRBJ1-5; weak D call: TRBD1 (6 bases). V lost 0 bases and J 2 bases, leaving 18 bases between the germline ends. This CDR3 region has 18 residues. Per germline, CDR1 SGHDT and CDR2 YYEEEE. DNA for the CDR3: TGTGCCAGCAGCTTGGGTCACGGTGGGGGGCGCCGCAATCAGCCCCAGCATTTT. Protein product: CASSLGHGGGRRNQPQHF.

V and J are TRBV20-1 and TRBJ1-2; D remains ambiguous. This CDR3 is built from 13 residues. V lost 5 bases and J 8 bases, leaving 18 bases between the germline ends. Germline CDR1 is DFQATT and CDR2 is SNEGSKA (reference sequence). CDR3 amino acids: CSAPPQEGAGYTF. CDR3 nucleotide sequence: TGCAGTGCTCCCCCCCAGGAAGGAGCAGGCTACACCTTC.

This clonotype came up many times. In nucleotides, the CDR3 is TGTGCCAGCAGTGACCGGGACACAAAAGGGGTTGGCTACACCTTC. As protein: CASSDRDTKGVGYTF. The gene calls are TRBV27 and TRBJ1-2, with D maybe TRBD1 (6 bases). CDR1 MNHEY and CDR2 SMNVEV come from the germline V gene (reference sequence). V was cut by 5 bases and J by 7 bases, with 20 bases left in between. The CDR3 totals 15 residues.

This clonotype was recorded at least ten times. The genes are TRBV7-9 and TRBJ2-1; TRBD1 aligns across 7 bases. The V gene's germline CDR1 is SEHNR and CDR2 FQNEAQ (reference sequence). CDR3 length: 13 residues. V was pared by 5 bases and J by 12 bases, with 10 bases of the junction left unmatched. CDR3: CASSPRDRNGQFF. The CDR3 bases are TGTGCCAGCAGCCCCCGGGACAGAAACGGGCAGTTCTTC.

This clonotype was observed a handful of times. The rearrangement uses TRBV19 and TRBJ1-5; D is uncertain. CDR1 is LNHDA and CDR2 is SQIVND in the germline V gene (reference sequence). Trimming shortened V by 1 base and J by 5 bases, and 6 bases separated the two germline ends. The CDR3 consists of 13 residues. CDR3 amino acids: CASSIVQYQPQHF. CDR3 nucleotide sequence: TGTGCCAGTAGTATAGTACAATATCAGCCCCAGCATTTT. Together with reference TRBV19 and TRBJ1-5, the CDR3 gives the full variable domain: DGGITQSPKYLFRKEGQNVTLSCEQNLNHDAMYWYRQDPGQGLRLIYYSQIVNDFQKGDIAEGYSVSREKKESFPLTVTSAQKNPTAFYLCASSIVQYQPQHFGDGTRLSIL.

This clonotype appeared a few times. CDR3: CSARGQGNEQFF. For the CDR3, the DNA is TGCAGCGCCAGAGGACAGGGCAATGAGCAGTTCTTC. The V and J genes are TRBV29-1 and TRBJ2-1; 8 bases match TRBD1. The CDR3 covers 12 residues. V lost 7 bases, J lost 6 bases, and 5 bases stayed unmatched. Germline CDR1 and CDR2: SQVTM and ANQGSEA.